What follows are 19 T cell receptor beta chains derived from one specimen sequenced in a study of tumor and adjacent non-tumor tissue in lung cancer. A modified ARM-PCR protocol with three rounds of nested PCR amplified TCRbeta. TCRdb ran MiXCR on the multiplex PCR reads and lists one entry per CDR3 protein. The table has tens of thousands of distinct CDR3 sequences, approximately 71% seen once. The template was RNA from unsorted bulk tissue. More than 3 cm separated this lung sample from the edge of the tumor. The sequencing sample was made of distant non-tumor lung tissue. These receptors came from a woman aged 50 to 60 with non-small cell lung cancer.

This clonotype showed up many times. The CDR3 DNA reads TGTGCCAGCAGTTTAGGGCAGTCCTACGAGCAGTACTTC. Its translation: CASSLGQSYEQYF. The chain joins TRBV12-3 or TRBV12-4 to TRBJ2-7; D is unclear. CDR3 size: 13 residues. Between the trimmed V and J ends, which lost 1 base and 1 base, there was a span of 5 bases.

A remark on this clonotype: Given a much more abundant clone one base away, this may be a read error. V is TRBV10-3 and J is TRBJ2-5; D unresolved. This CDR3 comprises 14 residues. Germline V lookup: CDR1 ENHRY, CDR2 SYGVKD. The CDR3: CTISESRPQETQYF. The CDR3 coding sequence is TGTACCATCAGTGAGTCACGGCCCCAAGAGACCCAGTACTTC.

CDR3 DNA: TGTGCCAGCGGGAGAGCGGGAGAAGGGGATGAGCAGTTCTTC. This encodes CASGRAGEGDEQFF. The chain couples TRBV5-4 to TRBJ2-1; 8 positions agree with TRBD2. V lost 7 bases and J lost 8; bases outside the gene matches: 11. The germline V gene has CDR1 SGHNT and CDR2 YYREEE (reference sequence). The CDR3 runs to 14 residues.

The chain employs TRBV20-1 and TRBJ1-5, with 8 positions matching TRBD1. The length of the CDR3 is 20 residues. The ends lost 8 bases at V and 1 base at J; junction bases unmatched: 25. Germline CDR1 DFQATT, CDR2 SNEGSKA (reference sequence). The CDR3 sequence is CSTKDVHLDRAIGSNQPQHF. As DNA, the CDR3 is TGCAGTACTAAAGACGTCCACCTGGACAGGGCAATCGGAAGCAATCAGCCCCAGCATTTT.

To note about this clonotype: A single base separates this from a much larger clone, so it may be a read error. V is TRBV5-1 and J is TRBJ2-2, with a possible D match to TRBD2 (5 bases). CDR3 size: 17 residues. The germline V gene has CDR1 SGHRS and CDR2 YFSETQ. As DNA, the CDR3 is TGCGCCAGCAGCTTGTCGCGCCTCAGAGAAAACACCGGGGAGCAGTTTTTT. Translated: CASSLSRLRENTGEQFF.

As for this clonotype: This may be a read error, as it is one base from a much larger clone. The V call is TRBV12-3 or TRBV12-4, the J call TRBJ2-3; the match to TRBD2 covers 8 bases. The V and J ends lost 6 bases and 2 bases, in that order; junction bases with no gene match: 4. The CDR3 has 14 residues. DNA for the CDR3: TGTGCCAGCAGCCCGACTAGCGTCACAGATACGCAGTATTTT. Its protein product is CASSPTSVTDTQYF.

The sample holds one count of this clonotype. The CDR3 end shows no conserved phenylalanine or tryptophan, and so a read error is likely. Written as DNA, the CDR3 is TGTGCCAGCAGCTTAGTGGAGACTAGCGGGAGTGGTGAGCAGTTCTTG. Amino acid sequence: CASSLVETSGSGEQFL. V usage is TRBV11-2 and J usage is TRBJ2-1; 12 positions match TRBD2. V trimming: 1 base; J trimming: 9 bases; junction bases outside the gene matches: 7. Germline lookup yields CDR1 SGHAT and CDR2 FQNNGV. This CDR3 is built from 16 residues.

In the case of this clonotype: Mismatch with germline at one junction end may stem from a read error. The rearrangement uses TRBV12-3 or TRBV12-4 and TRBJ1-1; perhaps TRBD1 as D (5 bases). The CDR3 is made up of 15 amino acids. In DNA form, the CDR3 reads TGTGCCAGCACCCTGGGGGGGGGTCTGATCACTGAAGTTTTCTTT. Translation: CASTLGGGLITEVFF.

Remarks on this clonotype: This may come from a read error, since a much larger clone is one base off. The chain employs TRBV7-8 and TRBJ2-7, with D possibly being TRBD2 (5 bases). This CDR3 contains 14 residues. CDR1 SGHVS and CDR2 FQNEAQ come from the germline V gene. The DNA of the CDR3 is TGTGTCAGCAGCCTAACGGGAACAGCCCACGAGCAGTACTTC. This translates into CVSSLTGTAHEQYF.

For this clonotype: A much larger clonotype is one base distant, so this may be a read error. CDR3 sequence reads: CANSQAGGMGTEAFF. The CDR3 DNA follows: TGTGCCAACAGCCAAGCGGGGGGCATGGGCACTGAAGCTTTCTTT. The chain uses TRBV4-2 and TRBJ1-1; the D gene is possibly TRBD1 (6 bases). Germline V gene data show CDR1 as LGHNA and CDR2 as YNFKEQ. The CDR3 has 15 residues.

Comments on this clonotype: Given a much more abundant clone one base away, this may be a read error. DNA of the CDR3: TGCAGCGTTGTCGGCGGACAGGGGTCTGGGGCCAGCGTCCTGACTTTC. As protein: CSVVGGQGSGASVLTF. The chain uses TRBV29-1 and TRBJ2-6; 9 bases are a match to TRBD1. Germline CDR1 SQVTM, CDR2 ANQGSEA. This CDR3 spans 16 amino acids.

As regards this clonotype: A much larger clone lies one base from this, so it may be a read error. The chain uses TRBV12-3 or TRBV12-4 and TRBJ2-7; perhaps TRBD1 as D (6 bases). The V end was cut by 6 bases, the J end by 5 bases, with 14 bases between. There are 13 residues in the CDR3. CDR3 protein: CASRLDRLNEQYF. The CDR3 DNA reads TGTGCCAGCAGACTAGACAGGCTCAACGAGCAGTACTTC.

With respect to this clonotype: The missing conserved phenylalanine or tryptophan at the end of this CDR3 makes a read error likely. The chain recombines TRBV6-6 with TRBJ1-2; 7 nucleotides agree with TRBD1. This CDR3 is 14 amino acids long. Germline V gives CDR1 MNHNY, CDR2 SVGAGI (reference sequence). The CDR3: CSSSCTGAENGYTL. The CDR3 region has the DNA TGTTCCAGCAGTTGCACAGGGGCGGAGAATGGCTACACCCTC.

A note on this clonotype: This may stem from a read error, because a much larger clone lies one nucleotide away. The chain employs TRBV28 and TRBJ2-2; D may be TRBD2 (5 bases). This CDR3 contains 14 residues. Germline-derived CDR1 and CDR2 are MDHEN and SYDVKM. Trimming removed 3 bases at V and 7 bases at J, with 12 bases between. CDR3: CASSFGDLIGELFF. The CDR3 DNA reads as TGTGCCAGCAGTTTCGGGGATCTAATCGGGGAGCTGTTTTTT.

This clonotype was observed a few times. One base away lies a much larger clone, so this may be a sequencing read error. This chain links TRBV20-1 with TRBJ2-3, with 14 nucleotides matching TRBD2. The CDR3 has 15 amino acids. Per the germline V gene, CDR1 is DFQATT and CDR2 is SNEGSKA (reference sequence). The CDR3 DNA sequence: TGCAGTGCTGGGACTAGCGGGAGCCTGGCAGAAACGCAGTATTTT. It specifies CSAGTSGSLAETQYF.

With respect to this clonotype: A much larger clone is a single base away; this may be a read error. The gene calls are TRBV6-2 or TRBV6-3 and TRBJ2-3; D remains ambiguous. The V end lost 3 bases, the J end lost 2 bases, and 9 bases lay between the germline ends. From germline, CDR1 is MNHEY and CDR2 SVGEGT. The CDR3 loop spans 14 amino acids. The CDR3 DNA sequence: TGTGCCAGCAGTTATTCGGTTAACACAGATACGCAGTATTTT. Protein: CASSYSVNTDTQYF.

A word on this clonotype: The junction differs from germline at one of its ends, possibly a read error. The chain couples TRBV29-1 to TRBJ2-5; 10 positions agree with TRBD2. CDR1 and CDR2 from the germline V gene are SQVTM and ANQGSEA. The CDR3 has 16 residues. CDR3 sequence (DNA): TGCAGCATCGCGGTCAATAGCGGGAGGATTGTGGAGACCCAGCACTTC. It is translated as CSIAVNSGRIVETQHF. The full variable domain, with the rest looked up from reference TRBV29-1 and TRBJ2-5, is SAVISQKPSRDICQRGTSLTIQCQVDSQVTMMFWYRQQPGQSLTLIATANQGSEATYESGFVIDKFPISRPNLTFSTLTVSNMSPEDSSIYLCSIAVNSGRIVETQHFGPGTRLLVL.

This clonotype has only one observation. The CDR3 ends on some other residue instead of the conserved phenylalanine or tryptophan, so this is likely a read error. CDR3 region: CASSDPMGRGELFV. In DNA, the CDR3 is TGTGCCAGCAGTGACCCCATGGGTCGCGGGGAGCTGTTTGTT. The rearrangement links TRBV6-6 to TRBJ2-2, with no clear D. The germline V gene has CDR1 MNHNY and CDR2 SVGAGI (reference sequence). Deletions cut 5 bases from V and 7 bases from J, with 14 bases between. The CDR3 is 14 residues long.

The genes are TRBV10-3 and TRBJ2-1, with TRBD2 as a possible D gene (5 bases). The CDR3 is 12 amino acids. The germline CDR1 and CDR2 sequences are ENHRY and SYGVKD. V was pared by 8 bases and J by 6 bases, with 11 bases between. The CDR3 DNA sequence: TGTGCCATCGCAGAGGGTCTCAATGAGCAGTTCTTC. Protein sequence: CAIAEGLNEQFF.